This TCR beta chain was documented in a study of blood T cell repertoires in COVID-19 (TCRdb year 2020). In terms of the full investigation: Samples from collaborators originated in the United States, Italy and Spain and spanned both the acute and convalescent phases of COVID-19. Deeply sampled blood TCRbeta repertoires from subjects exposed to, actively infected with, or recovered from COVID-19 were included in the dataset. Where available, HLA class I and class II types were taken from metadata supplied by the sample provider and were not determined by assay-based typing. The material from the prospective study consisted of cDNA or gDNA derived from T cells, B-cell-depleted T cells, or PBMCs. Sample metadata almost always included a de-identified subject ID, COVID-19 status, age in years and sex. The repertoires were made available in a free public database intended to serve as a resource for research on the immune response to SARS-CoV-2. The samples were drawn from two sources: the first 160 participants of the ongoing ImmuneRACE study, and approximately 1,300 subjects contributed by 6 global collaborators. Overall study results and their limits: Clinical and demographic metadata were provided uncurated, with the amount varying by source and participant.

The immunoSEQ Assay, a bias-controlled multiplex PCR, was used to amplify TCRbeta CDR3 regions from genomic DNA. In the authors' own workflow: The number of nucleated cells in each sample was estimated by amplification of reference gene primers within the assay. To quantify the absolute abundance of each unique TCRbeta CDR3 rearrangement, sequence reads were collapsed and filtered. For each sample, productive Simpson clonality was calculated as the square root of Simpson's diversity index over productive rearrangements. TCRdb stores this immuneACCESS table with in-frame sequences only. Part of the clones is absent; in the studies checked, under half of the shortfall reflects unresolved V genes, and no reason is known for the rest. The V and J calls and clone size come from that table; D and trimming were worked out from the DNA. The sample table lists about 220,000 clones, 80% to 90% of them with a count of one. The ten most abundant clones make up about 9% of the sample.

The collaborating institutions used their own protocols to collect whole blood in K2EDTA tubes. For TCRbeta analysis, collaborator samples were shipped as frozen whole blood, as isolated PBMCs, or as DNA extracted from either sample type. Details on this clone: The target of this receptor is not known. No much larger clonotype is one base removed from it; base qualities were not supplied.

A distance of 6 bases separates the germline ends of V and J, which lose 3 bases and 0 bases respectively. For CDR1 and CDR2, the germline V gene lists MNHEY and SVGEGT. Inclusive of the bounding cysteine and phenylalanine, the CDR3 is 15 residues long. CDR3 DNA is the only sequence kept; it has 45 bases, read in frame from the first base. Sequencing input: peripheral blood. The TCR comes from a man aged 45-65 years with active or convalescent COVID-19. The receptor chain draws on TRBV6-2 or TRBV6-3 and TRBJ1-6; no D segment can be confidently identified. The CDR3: CASSYRSSYNSPLHF. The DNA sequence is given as TGTGCCAGCAGTTATAGGAGCTCCTATAATTCACCCCTCCACTTT.